The 31 T cell receptor beta chains below all came from one sample that was sequenced in a study of blood T cell repertoires in COVID-19. Sequencing was performed with immunoSEQ multiplex PCR; in TCRdb, only in-frame clones are kept and a portion is missing. The data contain tens of thousands of clones, over 60% of them singletons. Input material: peripheral blood. The receptor set was obtained from a human donor in a cohort sampled during active COVID-19.

The rearrangement joins TRBV28 to TRBJ1-5; 8 bases are shared with TRBD1. CDR3 size: 18 residues. After removal of 6 bases from V and 0 bases from J, the junction contained 13 bases not matched to a gene. Germline CDR1 reads MDHEN; CDR2 reads SYDVKM. The CDR3 loop reads CASRQPGQERYSNQPQHF. The CDR3, as DNA: TGTGCCAGCAGGCAACCGGGACAGGAGCGTTATAGCAATCAGCCCCAGCATTTT.

This chain links TRBV28 with TRBJ1-1, with D possibly matching TRBD1 (6 bases). Germline CDR1 and CDR2: MDHEN and SYDVKM. The CDR3 has 14 residues. Between the trimmed V and J ends, which lost 5 bases and 5 bases, there was a span of 15 bases. The CDR3 protein is CASSPRGAWTEAFF. In DNA, the CDR3 is TGTGCCAGCAGTCCCAGGGGCGCCTGGACTGAAGCTTTCTTT.

The rearrangement joins TRBV29-1 to TRBJ2-5, with 12 bases matching TRBD1. The CDR3 sequence is 15 residues long. V lost 1 base to trimming and J lost 5 bases; unmatched junction nucleotides: 5. Germline V gene sequence: CDR1 SQVTM, CDR2 ANQGSEA. DNA for the CDR3: TGCAGCGTTGAAGCCGGGACAGGGGGCGTTGAGACCCAGTACTTC. Its translation is CSVEAGTGGVETQYF.

The chain recombines TRBV6-9 with TRBJ2-3; D gene unclear. The CDR3 is 16 amino acids. V was clipped by 8 bases and J by 2 bases, with 20 bases between them. From germline, CDR1 is MNHGY and CDR2 SVAAGI. The CDR3 loop is CASARLRIKPTDTQYF. CDR3 coding DNA: TGTGCCAGCGCTAGGTTGCGGATTAAACCCACAGATACGCAGTATTTT.

The rearrangement uses TRBV7-6 and TRBJ2-3, with D possibly matching TRBD2 (5 bases). Germline-derived CDR1 and CDR2 are SGHVS and FNYEAQ. Trimming removed 5 bases at V and 6 bases at J, with 21 bases between. CDR3 length: 16 amino acids. The CDR3 sequence: CASSKKLTGSSDTQYF. The CDR3 DNA sequence: TGTGCCAGCAGCAAAAAATTAACGGGGAGCTCGGATACGCAGTATTTT. The variable domain in full, with the rest retrieved from reference TRBV7-6 and TRBJ2-3, is GAGVSQSPRYKVTKRGQDVALRCDPISGHVSLYWYRQALGQGPEFLTYFNYEAQQDKSGLPNDRFSAERPEGSISTLTIQRTEQRDSAMYRCASSKKLTGSSDTQYFGPGTRLTVL.

CDR3 loop: CASSLEGASNEKLFF. The CDR3, as DNA: TGTGCCAGCAGCTTAGAGGGGGCATCCAATGAAAAACTGTTTTTT. The rearrangement joins TRBV7-8 to TRBJ1-4, with 7 positions matching TRBD1. Germline CDR1 and CDR2: SGHVS and FQNEAQ. Trimming removed 1 base from V and 5 bases from J; junction bases left unmatched: 4. This CDR3 has 15 residues. The full variable domain, with the rest looked up from reference TRBV7-8 and TRBJ1-4, is GAGVSQSPRYKVAKRGQDVALRCDPISGHVSLFWYQQALGQGPEFLTYFQNEAQLDKSGLPSDRFFAERPEGSVSTLKIQRTQQEDSAVYLCASSLEGASNEKLFFGSGTQLSVL.

This chain links TRBV27 with TRBJ2-7, with 8 positions matching TRBD2. Trimming took 10 bases from V and 7 from J; bases not matched to a gene: 18. CDR1 MNHEY and CDR2 SMNVEV come from the germline V gene (reference sequence). The CDR3 loop spans 15 amino acids. CDR3 bases: TGTGCCACCTCCGGTTGGAATAGCGGGACTCGAGAGCAGTACTTC. Residues: CATSGWNSGTREQYF.

This chain connects TRBV7-3 to TRBJ2-5; possible D gene TRBD2, 5 bases. The CDR3 extends over 13 amino acids. Germline lookup yields CDR1 SGHTA and CDR2 FQGTGA. The V and J ends lost 2 bases and 5 bases respectively, with 9 bases between them. CDR3 DNA sequence: TGTGCCAGCAGCTTAGGACTCTGGGAGACCCAGTACTTC. Its protein product is CASSLGLWETQYF.

The J gene is TRBJ2-1, the V gene TRBV6-2 or TRBV6-3; no firm D call. V was cut by 0 bases and J by 6 bases, with 9 bases left in between. The CDR3 runs 14 residues. The germline CDR1 and CDR2 sequences are MNHEY and SVGEGT. CDR3 residues: CASSYSSGSNEQFF. CDR3 in DNA: TGTGCCAGCAGTTACTCGTCGGGTTCCAATGAGCAGTTCTTC.

CDR3 DNA sequence: TGTGCCAGCAGTTTTTCAGGGGCCAACGTCCTGACTTTC. This sequence encodes CASSFSGANVLTF. This rearrangement joins TRBV28 to TRBJ2-6; the D is unclear. V was cut by 3 bases and J by 4 bases, with 4 bases left in between. This CDR3 comprises 13 residues. Germline V lookup: CDR1 MDHEN, CDR2 SYDVKM. The variable domain in full, completed from reference TRBV28 and TRBJ2-6, reads DVKVTQSSRYLVKRTGEKVFLECVQDMDHENMFWYRQDPGLGLRLIYFSYDVKMKEKGDIPEGYSVSREKKERFSLILESASTNQTSMYLCASSFSGANVLTFGAGSRLTVL.

The chain employs TRBV29-1 and TRBJ2-7; no reliable D call. Trimming shortened V by 1 base and J by 5 bases, and 12 bases separated the two germline ends. This CDR3 is 13 amino acids long. CDR1 is SQVTM and CDR2 is ANQGSEA in the germline V gene. CDR3: CSVEGPNEDEQYF. The CDR3 nucleotides are TGCAGCGTTGAAGGACCCAACGAGGACGAGCAGTACTTC.

This chain's CDR3 is CASSSPGLGPLGQYF. The DNA of the CDR3 is TGTGCCAGCAGCTCACCGGGACTAGGGCCCCTCGGGCAGTACTTC. The chain has TRBV7-2 and TRBJ2-7, with 8 positions matching TRBD2. Germline CDR1 is SGHTA and CDR2 is FQGNSA. V shed 4 bases, J shed 9 bases, and the junction held 14 bases outside the gene matches. There are 15 residues in the CDR3.

The rearrangement joins TRBV19 to TRBJ2-2, with 10 nucleotides matching TRBD2. Germline V CDR1 and CDR2: LNHDA, SQIVND (reference sequence). V lost 10 bases, J lost 4 bases, and 3 bases stayed unmatched. This CDR3 has 13 residues. CDR3 sequence (DNA): TGTGCCACCAGACTAGCGGGCACCGGGGAGCTGTTTTTT. This encodes CATRLAGTGELFF.

CDR3 nucleotides: TGTGCCAGCAGTTTAGGGCCTGGGGCCAACGTCCTGACTTTC. Translated: CASSLGPGANVLTF. The gene calls are TRBV27 and TRBJ2-6; D gene uncertain. There are 14 residues in the CDR3. V lost 2 bases and J 2 bases, leaving 4 bases between the germline ends. CDR1 is MNHEY, CDR2 SMNVEV, per germline (reference sequence).

This clone was counted a single time. The chain couples TRBV5-6 to TRBJ2-1; D is possibly TRBD1 (5 bases). Trimming shortened V by 2 bases and J by 9 bases, and 9 bases separated the two germline ends. The germline V gene encodes CDR1 SGHDT and CDR2 YYEEEE. The CDR3 is made up of 12 amino acids. The chain's CDR3 is CASSFRTSEQFF. DNA for the CDR3: TGTGCCAGCAGCTTTAGGACATCTGAGCAGTTCTTC.

V gene TRBV5-6 combines with J gene TRBJ1-6; D unresolved. Deletions cut 0 bases from V and 4 bases from J, with 8 bases between. The germline V gene has CDR1 SGHDT and CDR2 YYEEEE. CDR3 length: 15 residues. CDR3 bases: TGTGCCAGCAGCTTGGTGCAGGTTTATAATTCACCCCTCCACTTT. Its translation is CASSLVQVYNSPLHF. Full variable domain (remainder filled in from reference TRBV5-6 and TRBJ1-6): DAGVTQSPTHLIKTRGQQVTLRCSPKSGHDTVSWYQQALGQGPQFIFQYYEEEERQRGNFPDRFSGHQFPNYSSELNVNALLLGDSALYLCASSLVQVYNSPLHFGNGTRLTVT.

The gene calls are TRBV14 and TRBJ2-7, with D maybe TRBD2 (6 bases). Trimming removed 2 bases at V and 3 bases at J, with 17 bases between. The germline gives CDR1 SGHDN, CDR2 FVKESK. The CDR3 totals 16 residues. Here the CDR3 DNA reads TGTGCCAGCAGCCAATCCTCACTAGCAATTCTCTACGAGCAGTACTTC. Translating it yields CASSQSSLAILYEQYF.

The chain combines TRBV3-1 (or the pseudogene TRBV3-2) with TRBJ2-3, with 7 bases identical to TRBD2. Looked up from germline, CDR1 is LGHDT and CDR2 is YNNKEL (reference sequence). This CDR3 has 13 amino acids. V dropped 1 base and J dropped 14; count of bases not matched to a gene: 9. The DNA of the CDR3 is TGTGCCAGCAGCCAAGGTTTAGGGAGGGCCGGGTATTTT. Translation: CASSQGLGRAGYF.

This sequence joins TRBV27 and TRBJ2-7, with 7 bases matching TRBD2. The V gene's germline CDR1 is MNHEY and CDR2 SMNVEV (reference sequence). The length of the CDR3 is 15 residues. V lost 1 base and J lost 4; bases outside the gene matches: 7. The CDR3, as DNA: TGTGCCAGCAGTTTATGGGTTAGCGGGCCGTACGAGCAGTACTTC. This encodes CASSLWVSGPYEQYF.

V gene TRBV7-2 combines with J gene TRBJ2-1; a weak D match, TRBD2 (6 bases). V lost 1 base and J lost 0, with 10 bases in between. The CDR3 length is 16 residues. CDR1 and CDR2 from the germline V gene are SGHTA and FQGNSA. The CDR3 region has the DNA TGTGCCAGCAGCTTAGACGGCGGGAACTCCTACAATGAGCAGTTCTTC. Its protein is CASSLDGGNSYNEQFF.

The chain has TRBV2 and TRBJ2-1; 7 nucleotides line up with TRBD2. This CDR3 region has 13 residues. Trimming cost V 5 bases and J 4 bases; bases outside gene matches: 2. Germline V gene data show CDR1 as SNHLY and CDR2 as FYNNEI. CDR3 region: CASSTSEYNEQFF. The CDR3, as DNA: TGTGCCAGCAGTACTAGCGAGTACAATGAGCAGTTCTTC. The variable domain in full, with the rest retrieved from reference TRBV2 and TRBJ2-1, is EPEVTQTPSHQVTQMGQEVILRCVPISNHLYFYWYRQILGQKVEFLVSFYNNEISEKSEIFDDQFSVERPDGSNFTLKIRSTKLEDSAMYFCASSTSEYNEQFFGPGTRLTVL.

This clone occurred once. The CDR3 bases are TGCGCCAGCAGTCAATGCCGGGACAGCTCCCACCGTCGGCTGTTTTTT. This codes for CASSQCRDSSHRRLFF. V usage is TRBV23-1 and J usage is TRBJ2-2; 7 bases align to TRBD1. TRBV23-1 qualifies as an ORF whose function is uncertain. V lost 1 base and J lost 13; bases outside the gene matches: 15. The CDR3 is 16 residues long.

The chain recombines TRBV11-2 with TRBJ1-3; possibly TRBD1 for D (5 bases). Deletions cut 3 bases from V and 0 bases from J, with 12 bases between. The germline V gene has CDR1 SGHAT and CDR2 FQNNGV. The CDR3 length is 16 residues. The CDR3 DNA is TGTGCCAGCAGCTTGCGGGGGTCGAGCTCTGGAAACACCATATATTTT. It translates to CASSLRGSSSGNTIYF.

V gene TRBV7-2 combines with J gene TRBJ1-1, with TRBD1 as a possible D gene (6 bases). V was shortened by 5 bases and J by 4 bases, with 17 bases between the two germline ends. This CDR3 has 15 residues. Germline assignment: CDR1 SGHTA and CDR2 FQGNSA. CDR3 coding DNA: TGTGCCAGCAGCGCGTCCGGGGCCAGGGGCACTGAAGCTTTCTTT. Its translation is CASSASGARGTEAFF.

This clone has only one observation. This sequence joins TRBV28 and TRBJ1-4; 7 bases agree with TRBD1. V shed 10 bases, J shed 8 bases, and the junction held 16 bases outside the gene matches. The CDR3 spans 15 residues. In germline, CDR1 is MDHEN, CDR2 SYDVKM. The DNA of the CDR3 is TGTGCCACCTATCCCGGGACAGTCTGGGGAGAAAAACTGTTTTTT. Translating it yields CATYPGTVWGEKLFF. Drawing the rest from reference TRBV28 and TRBJ1-4, the complete variable domain is DVKVTQSSRYLVKRTGEKVFLECVQDMDHENMFWYRQDPGLGLRLIYFSYDVKMKEKGDIPEGYSVSREKKERFSLILESASTNQTSMYLCATYPGTVWGEKLFFGSGTQLSVL.

The gene calls are TRBV3-1 (or the pseudogene TRBV3-2) and TRBJ1-3; 9 bases are a match to TRBD1. Germline CDR1 reads LGHDT; CDR2 reads YNNKEL (reference sequence). The V segment lost 5 bases and the J segment 4 bases; nucleotides outside the gene matches: 9. This CDR3 region has 16 residues. The CDR3 spells CASSFPHRGLGNTIYF. The CDR3 coding sequence is TGTGCCAGCAGCTTCCCTCACAGGGGGCTCGGAAACACCATATATTTT.

The V gene is TRBV4-3, the J gene TRBJ1-5, with D uncertain. The V and J ends lost 2 bases and 0 bases respectively, with 8 bases between them. The CDR3 extends over 15 amino acids. In germline, CDR1 is LGHNA, CDR2 YSLEER. CDR3 protein: CASSQWAHSNQPQHF. The CDR3 bases are TGCGCCAGCAGCCAATGGGCGCATAGCAATCAGCCCCAGCATTTT.

The V call is TRBV11-1, the J call TRBJ2-5; TRBD1 matches at 8 bases. The CDR3 has 13 amino acids. Trimming at V came to 4 bases and at J to 2 bases, leaving 0 bases not matched to a gene. The germline V gene encodes CDR1 SGHAT and CDR2 FQDESV (reference sequence). The CDR3 region is CASSYRGQETQYF. Here the CDR3 DNA reads TGTGCCAGCAGCTACAGGGGGCAAGAGACCCAGTACTTC. The whole variable domain, filled in from reference TRBV11-1 and TRBJ2-5, reads EAEVAQSPRYKITEKSQAVAFWCDPISGHATLYWYRQILGQGPELLVQFQDESVVDDSQLPKDRFSAERLKGVDSTLKIQPAELGDSAMYLCASSYRGQETQYFGPGTRLLVL.

The chain has TRBV29-1 and TRBJ2-7; 7 nucleotides line up with TRBD1. The V gene's germline CDR1 is SQVTM and CDR2 ANQGSEA. V trimming: 3 bases; J trimming: 4 bases; junction bases outside the gene matches: 6. This CDR3 has 13 amino acids. The CDR3 coding sequence is TGCAGCGTTGAGGGGACAGCGCGTTACGAGCAGTACTTC. This sequence encodes CSVEGTARYEQYF.

The chain employs TRBV6-5 and TRBJ2-7; 11 bases match TRBD2. V lost 5 bases, J lost 2 bases, and 5 bases stayed unmatched. CDR1 is MNHEY and CDR2 is SVGAGI in the germline V gene. This CDR3 is built from 15 residues. CDR3 DNA sequence: TGTGCCAGCAGTCAGGGACTAGCGGCCACCTACGAGCAGTACTTC. This gives the protein CASSQGLAATYEQYF.

The chain uses TRBV11-2 and TRBJ2-2, with 8 bases aligning to TRBD1. Trimming took 5 bases from V and 4 from J; bases not matched to a gene: 6. The CDR3 sequence is 15 residues long. Germline CDR1 and CDR2: SGHAT and FQNNGV. The CDR3: CASSPDRVFTGELFF. The CDR3 DNA follows: TGTGCCAGCAGCCCGGACAGGGTTTTCACCGGGGAGCTGTTTTTT.